This T cell receptor (beta chain) was recorded in a study of tissue T cells after allogeneic stem cell transplantation. Background on the study: Enrolled prospectively were adult allogeneic hematopoietic cell transplant recipients whose graft-versus-host disease was steroid-refractory. Study-wide results and caveats: Blood and spleen captured only part of the tissue TCR repertoire.

Generated by immunoSEQ multiplex PCR, the TCRdb table keeps only in-frame clones and is missing some. Found here are some 25,000 clones, 91% of them singletons; the top ten hold 2% to 2.5%. The CDR3 runs 14 residues. CDR1 is MGHRA and CDR2 is YSYEKL in the germline V gene. V gave up 4 bases and J gave up 4 bases; unmatched junction bases: 3. Comments on this clone: Its specificity is not known.

Sequencing used blood, obtained before transplantation. The sequence came from a male donor at least 60 years old who later had graft-versus-host disease after an allogeneic stem cell transplant. The gene calls are TRBV4-1 and TRBJ2-2, with TRBD1 matching over 7 bases. This CDR3 is CASSPQGTTGELFF. Here the CDR3 DNA reads TGCGCCAGCAGCCCACAGGGGACCACCGGGGAGCTGTTTTTT.